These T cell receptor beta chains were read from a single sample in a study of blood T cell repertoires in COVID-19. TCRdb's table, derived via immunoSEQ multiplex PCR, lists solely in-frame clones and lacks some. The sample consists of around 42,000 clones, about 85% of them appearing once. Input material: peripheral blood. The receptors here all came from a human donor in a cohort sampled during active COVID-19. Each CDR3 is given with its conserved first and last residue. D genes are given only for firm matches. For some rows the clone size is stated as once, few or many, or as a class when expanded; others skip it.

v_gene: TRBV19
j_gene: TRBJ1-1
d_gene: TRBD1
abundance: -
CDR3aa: CASSPSDREYLNTEAFF
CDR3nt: TGTGCCAGTAGTCCATCCGACAGGGAGTACTTGAACACTGAAGCTTTCTTT

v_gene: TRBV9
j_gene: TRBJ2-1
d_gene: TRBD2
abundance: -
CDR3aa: CASSVGGGGSYNEQFF
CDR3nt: TGTGCCAGCAGCGTTGGCGGGGGGGGCTCCTACAATGAGCAGTTCTTC

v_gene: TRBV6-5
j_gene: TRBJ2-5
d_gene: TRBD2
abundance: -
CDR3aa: CASKLGTSAETQYF
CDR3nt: TGTGCCAGCAAATTGGGGACTAGCGCAGAGACCCAGTACTTC

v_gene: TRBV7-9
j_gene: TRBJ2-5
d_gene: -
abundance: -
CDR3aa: CASSPVLGGLRWETQYF
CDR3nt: TGTGCCAGCAGCCCAGTCCTGGGTGGGCTCAGGTGGGAGACCCAGTACTTC

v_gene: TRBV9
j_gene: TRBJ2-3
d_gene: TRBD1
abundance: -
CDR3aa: CASSVGRTGTATDTQYF
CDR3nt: TGTGCCAGCAGCGTAGGGAGGACCGGGACAGCTACAGATACGCAGTATTTT

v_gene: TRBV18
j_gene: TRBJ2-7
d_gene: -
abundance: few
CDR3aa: CASSVTGYEQYF
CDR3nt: TGTGCCAGCTCAGTTACAGGGTACGAGCAGTACTTC

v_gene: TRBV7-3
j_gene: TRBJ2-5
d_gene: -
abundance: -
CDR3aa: CASSLMGSPPETQYF
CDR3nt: TGTGCCAGCAGCTTAATGGGCTCACCACCAGAGACCCAGTACTTC

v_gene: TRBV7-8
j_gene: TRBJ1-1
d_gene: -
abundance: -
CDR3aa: CASLFEAFF
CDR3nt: TGTGCCAGTCTATTTGAAGCTTTCTTT

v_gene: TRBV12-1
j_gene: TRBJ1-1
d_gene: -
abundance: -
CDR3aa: CASSFAHVRAEAFF
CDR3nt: TGTGCCAGCAGCTTTGCGCACGTCAGGGCTGAAGCTTTCTTT

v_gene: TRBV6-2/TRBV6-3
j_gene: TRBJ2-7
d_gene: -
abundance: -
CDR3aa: CASSYKRVLSYEQYF
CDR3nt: TGTGCCAGCAGTTACAAGCGGGTTCTATCCTACGAGCAGTACTTC

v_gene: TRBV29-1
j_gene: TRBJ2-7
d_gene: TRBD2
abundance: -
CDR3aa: CSVWEGLGEQYF
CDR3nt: TGCAGCGTTTGGGAGGGGTTGGGCGAGCAGTACTTC

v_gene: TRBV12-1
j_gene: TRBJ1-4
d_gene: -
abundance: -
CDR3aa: CASSFGAGRGNEKLFF
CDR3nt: TGTGCCAGCAGCTTTGGGGCGGGCAGGGGTAATGAAAAACTGTTTTTT

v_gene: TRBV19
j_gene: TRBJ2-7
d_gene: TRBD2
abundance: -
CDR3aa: CASSDGRAGLGRNEQYF
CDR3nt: TGTGCCAGTAGTGACGGGCGGGCCGGACTCGGGAGGAACGAGCAGTACTTC

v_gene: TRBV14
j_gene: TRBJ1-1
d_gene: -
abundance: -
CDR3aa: CASSQVARGPGWVNTEAFF
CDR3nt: TGTGCCAGCAGCCAAGTTGCCAGGGGCCCGGGTTGGGTGAACACTGAAGCTTTCTTT

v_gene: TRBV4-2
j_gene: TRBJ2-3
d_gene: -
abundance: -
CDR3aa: CASSGRGGGGGDTQYF
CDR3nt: TGTGCCAGCAGCGGCCGAGGGGGGGGCGGGGGAGATACGCAGTATTTT

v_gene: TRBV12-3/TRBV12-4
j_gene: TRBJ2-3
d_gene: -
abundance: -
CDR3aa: CASSLRGRDTQYF
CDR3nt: TGTGCCAGCAGTTTACGAGGGAGAGATACGCAGTATTTT

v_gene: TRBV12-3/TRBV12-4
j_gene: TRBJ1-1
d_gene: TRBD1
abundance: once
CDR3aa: CASSFDRGEAFF
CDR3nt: TGTGCCAGCAGTTTCGACAGGGGTGAAGCTTTCTTT

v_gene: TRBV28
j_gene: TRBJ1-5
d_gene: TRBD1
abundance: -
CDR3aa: CASSFRTGFNQPQHF
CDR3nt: TGTGCCAGCAGTTTCCGGACAGGGTTCAATCAGCCCCAGCATTTT

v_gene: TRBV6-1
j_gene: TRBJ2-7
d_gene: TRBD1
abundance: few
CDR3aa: CASSEPGQGAYEQYF
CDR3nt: TGTGCCAGCAGTGAACCGGGACAGGGGGCCTACGAGCAGTACTTC

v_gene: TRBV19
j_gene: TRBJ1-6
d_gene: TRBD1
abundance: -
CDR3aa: CASSTTGNNSPLHF
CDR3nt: TGTGCCAGTAGTACGACAGGGAATAATTCACCCCTCCACTTT

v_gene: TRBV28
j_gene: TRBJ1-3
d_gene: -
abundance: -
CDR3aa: CASSLFGISGNTIYF
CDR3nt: TGTGCCAGCAGTTTATTCGGGATCTCTGGAAACACCATATATTTT

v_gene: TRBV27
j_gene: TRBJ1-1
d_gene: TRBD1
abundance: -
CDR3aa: CASTQTTGANTEAFF
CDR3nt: TGTGCCAGCACCCAGACGACAGGGGCAAACACTGAAGCTTTCTTT

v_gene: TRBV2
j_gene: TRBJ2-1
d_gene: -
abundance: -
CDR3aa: CASSEARGNEQFF
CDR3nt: TGTGCCAGCAGTGAAGCTAGAGGAAATGAGCAGTTCTTC

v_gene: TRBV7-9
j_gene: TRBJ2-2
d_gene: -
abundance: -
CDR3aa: CASSFVGGAGELFF
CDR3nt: TGTGCCAGCAGCTTTGTGGGAGGTGCCGGGGAGCTGTTTTTT

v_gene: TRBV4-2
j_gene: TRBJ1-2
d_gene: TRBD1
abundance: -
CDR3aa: CASSHDQSGGRAAYYGYTF
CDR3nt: TGTGCCAGCAGCCATGACCAATCAGGGGGACGAGCGGCATACTATGGCTACACCTTC

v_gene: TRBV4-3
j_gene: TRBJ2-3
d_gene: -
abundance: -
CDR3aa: CASSQERGGGRSDTQYF
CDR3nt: TGCGCCAGCAGCCAAGAGAGGGGCGGGGGCAGGTCAGATACGCAGTATTTT

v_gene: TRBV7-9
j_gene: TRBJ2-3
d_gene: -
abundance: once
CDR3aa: CASSNDYSPRTDTQYF
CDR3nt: TGTGCCAGCAGTAACGACTATTCCCCTCGCACAGATACGCAGTATTTT

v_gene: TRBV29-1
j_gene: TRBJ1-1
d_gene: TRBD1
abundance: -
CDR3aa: CSGTSGTASEAFF
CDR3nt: TGCAGCGGAACTTCCGGGACAGCGTCTGAAGCTTTCTTT

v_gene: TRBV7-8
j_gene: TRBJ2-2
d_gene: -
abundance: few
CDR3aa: CASSLTGTGELFF
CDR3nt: TGTGCCAGCAGCTTAACGGGCACCGGGGAGCTGTTTTTT

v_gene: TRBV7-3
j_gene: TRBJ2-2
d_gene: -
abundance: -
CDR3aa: CASSLTSLAGELFF
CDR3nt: TGTGCCAGCAGCTTAACTTCTCTTGCCGGGGAGCTGTTTTTT

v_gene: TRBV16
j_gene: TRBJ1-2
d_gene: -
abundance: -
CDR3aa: CASSLGGQIYGYTF
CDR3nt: TGTGCCAGCAGCCTCGGAGGGCAAATCTATGGCTACACCTTC

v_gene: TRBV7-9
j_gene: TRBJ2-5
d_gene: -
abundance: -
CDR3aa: CASSSPGEIGETQYF
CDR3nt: TGTGCCAGCAGCTCCCCAGGGGAAATCGGAGAGACCCAGTACTTC